This T cell receptor (beta chain) derives from a study of blood T cell repertoires in COVID-19. Study-level background: Sources were T cells, B-cell-depleted T cells, or PBMCs; the material itself was cDNA or gDNA.

This clone was detected ten times or more. Source study methods: Amplifying reference gene primers gave estimates of nucleated cell counts. Some clones are missing from TCRdb's copy, which holds only in-frame ones; the method was immunoSEQ multiplex PCR. Clone size and V and J calls were adopted from that table, with D and trimming inferred from the DNA. The sample consists of around 160,000 clones, 80% to 90% of them appearing once. V shed 4 bases, J shed 8 bases, and the junction held 6 bases outside the gene matches. CDR1 is MNHEY and CDR2 is SVGAGI in the germline V gene. The CDR3 sequence is 13 residues long.

The clonotype originates from a human donor in a cohort sampled during active COVID-19. The rearrangement uses TRBV6-5 and TRBJ1-2; 8 bases match TRBD1. Material for sequencing was peripheral blood. In DNA, the CDR3 is TGTGCCAGCAGTTCCGACGACAGGGGCGGCTACACCTTC. The encoded protein is CASSSDDRGGYTF.